Reported below is one T cell receptor (beta chain). It has no known antigen specificity. No base quality information exists; no much larger clone differs at one position. Library construction relied on PCR. The listed sequencing device is Illumina HiSeq 4000. Bulk TCR libraries were made following a previously described method, with the TCR primers given in Table S5. The Qiagen AllPrep DNA/RNA kit was used to purify total RNA. Before analysis, reads from multiple sequencing runs of one library were combined. In the paper's pipeline: Only reads with exact TCR constant sequence were kept, trimmed to 150 nt, and grouped by their 12-nt molecular barcodes. Reads in each barcode group were sub-clustered using a 15% Levenshtein threshold, and a quality-weighted consensus sequence was built for each RNA molecule. Non-functional sequences were discarded, and so were lower-count sequences lying one edit away from another sequence. Based on a fit of two negative binomial distributions, barcode sub-clusters having less than 20% of the maximum read count were discarded. TCRdb reanalyzed the raw reads on its own, using fastp at Q25 for trimming and MiXCR for clone calling, and kept in-frame beta chains. Rows are combined by CDR3 protein, so each entry shows the most common genes and DNA. TCRdb, rather than the study authors, made the V and J calls. Across this sample there are about 63,000 distinct CDR3 sequences, with around 20% seen only once. The ten largest clones represent over 1.1% of the sample.

The data derive from a study of molecular identifiers for immune sequencing clone quantification (dated by TCRdb to the late 2010s). Describing the broader study: For a replicate experiment, the RNA from either 20,000 or 100,000 naive CD8 T cells was divided into five aliquots, and four of those aliquots went on to sequencing. This methods study used CD8 T cells to benchmark TCR RNA copy counting and molecular-identifier clustering-based TCR repertoire sequencing (MIDCIRS). What the research found in general, with its limitations: Highly expanded clone sizes could be underestimated because identical TCR molecules may share a barcode. A single cell's worth of spiked-in Jurkat TCR RNA was reported detectable even among around 1 million naive CD8 T cells. Naive libraries contained spiked-in Jurkat TCR RNA (10 copies' worth), which is not part of the donor repertoire. Modeling estimated about three recovered TCR RNA copies per cell, compared with approximately 9.5 by digital PCR, which implies roughly 30% capture efficiency. When barcode sub-clustering was not used, chimeric consensus sequences inflated TCR diversity, with chimeras reaching as high as 47%. Clones above 20 RNA copies held over 97% of molecules in CMV-specific effector cells but under 1% in naive cells.

Libraries of naive CD8 T cells were built from anywhere between about 17,000 and 1,000,000 sorted cells, with 10%, 30% or 50% of the purified RNA used. Naive CD8 T cells, defined as CD8+CD4-CCR7+CD45RA+, were FACS-sorted into RLT Plus buffer on a BD FACSAria II. To test detection sensitivity, Jurkat RNA equal to fewer than 13 TCR copies was added to samples of about 20,000-1,000,000 naive CD8 T cells. Enrichment of CD8 T cells was performed with RosetteSep CD8+ T Cell Enrichment Cocktail and Ficoll-Paque, after which ACK red cell lysis was carried out. Its CDR3 holds 16 amino acids, cysteine through phenylalanine. The kept DNA is CDR3 alone, 48 bases in frame from the first base. A distance of 18 bases separates the germline ends of V and J, which lose 6 bases and 0 bases respectively.

The chain joins TRBV23-1 to TRBJ2-7; the D gene is perhaps TRBD2, on 6 matching bases. TRBV23-1 is designated an ORF whose function remains uncertain. This TCR derives from a human donor in good health. Some libraries in this study had Jurkat cell RNA spiked in. The source material was naive CD8+ T cells from blood, with Jurkat cell RNA spiked in. The cell subset or site tag for this specimen amounts to: FACS-sorted CD8+CD4-CCR7+CD45RA+ naive T cells. The sequence in DNA is TGCGCCAGCAGACAACCCGGACTATCCCCCTCCTACGAGCAGTACTTC. Its translation reads: CASRQPGLSPSYEQYF.